What follows describes a single T cell receptor beta chain. Its antigen remains unidentified. This specimen comes from a study of T cell responses to AZD1222 COVID-19 vaccine. General study results and limits: The number of AZD1222 recipients seropositive at baseline was only five to seven. A reported finding is that nearly half of spike-specific TCRs target unmutated variant regions. Clonal diversity was possibly underestimated, and the donors were mostly white British, with more females. Repertoire collection took place solely once the T cell response had peaked.

Repertoires were generated with immunoSEQ multiplex PCR, while TCRdb's copy carries only in-frame clones and drops some. Here the sample spans some 150,000 clones, roughly 90% being singletons. CDR3 length equals 12 residues. V was trimmed by 7 bases and J by 7 bases, leaving 10 bases between them. From germline, CDR1 is MRHNA and CDR2 SNTAGT. The origin of this receptor is an adult in good health. Sequences were derived from peripheral blood, sampled on day 0 of MenACWY control vaccination. The rearrangement uses TRBV6-4 and TRBJ2-2, with D possibly being TRBD2 (6 bases). CDR3 amino acids: CASNRGGGELFF. CDR3 bases: TGTGCCAGCAATCGGGGAGGCGGGGAGCTGTTTTTT.